This T cell receptor beta chain derives from a study of T cells in localized non-small cell lung cancer. Remarks on this clone: What it recognizes is unknown.

Broader study findings: Only one tumor region was sequenced, so heterogeneity remains possible. Uninvolved adjacent lung had higher T cell clonality than tumor and all other tissues. In adjacent lung, a median around 52 of the top 100 tumor clones were found. Longer overall survival associated with higher blood T cell density; shorter survival with higher adjacent-lung clonality.

Clones were read by immunoSEQ multiplex PCR, and TCRdb kept only the in-frame ones, dropping some. The sample yields some 29,000 clones, 70% to 90% seen once. In germline, CDR1 is MDHEN, CDR2 SYDVKM. Trimming pared 5 bases from V and 0 bases from J, leaving 10 bases between. The CDR3 totals 15 residues. The sample consisted of peripheral blood, taken before any cancer treatment. The chain is built from TRBV28 and TRBJ1-4; no clear D gene. This TCR was sampled from a woman between 18 and 55 years old with stage I lung adenocarcinoma. In DNA form, the CDR3 reads TGTGCCAGCAGTCCGGACGCTACAACTAATGAAAAACTGTTTTTT. It translates to CASSPDATTNEKLFF.